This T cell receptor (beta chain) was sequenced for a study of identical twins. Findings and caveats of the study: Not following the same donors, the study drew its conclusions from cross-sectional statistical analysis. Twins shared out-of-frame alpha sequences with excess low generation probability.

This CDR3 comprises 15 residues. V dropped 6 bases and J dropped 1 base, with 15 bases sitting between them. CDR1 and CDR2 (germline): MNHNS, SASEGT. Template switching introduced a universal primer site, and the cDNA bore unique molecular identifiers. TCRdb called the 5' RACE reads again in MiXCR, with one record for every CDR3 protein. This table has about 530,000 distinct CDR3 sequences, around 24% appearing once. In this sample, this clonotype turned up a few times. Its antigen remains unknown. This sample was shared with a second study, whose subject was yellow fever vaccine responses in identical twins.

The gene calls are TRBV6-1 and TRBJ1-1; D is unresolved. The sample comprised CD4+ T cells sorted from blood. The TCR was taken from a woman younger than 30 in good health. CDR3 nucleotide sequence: TGTGCCAGCAGCAAGGAAACCCTCGGGAACACTGAAGCTTTCTTT. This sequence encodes CASSKETLGNTEAFF.